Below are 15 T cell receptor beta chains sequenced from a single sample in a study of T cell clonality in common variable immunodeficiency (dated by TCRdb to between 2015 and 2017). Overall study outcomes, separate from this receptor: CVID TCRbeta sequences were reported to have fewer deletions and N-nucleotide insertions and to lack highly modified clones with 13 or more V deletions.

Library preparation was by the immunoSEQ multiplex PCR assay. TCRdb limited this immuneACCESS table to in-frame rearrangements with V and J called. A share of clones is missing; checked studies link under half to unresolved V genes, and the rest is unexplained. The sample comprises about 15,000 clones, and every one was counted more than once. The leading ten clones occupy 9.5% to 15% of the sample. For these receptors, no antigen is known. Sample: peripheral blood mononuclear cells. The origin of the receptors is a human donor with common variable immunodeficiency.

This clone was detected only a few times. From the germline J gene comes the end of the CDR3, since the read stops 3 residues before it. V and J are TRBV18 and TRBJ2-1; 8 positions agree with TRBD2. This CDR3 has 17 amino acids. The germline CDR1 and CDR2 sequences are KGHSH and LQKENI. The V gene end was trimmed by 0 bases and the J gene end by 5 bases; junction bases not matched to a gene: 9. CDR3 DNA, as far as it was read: TGTGCCAGCTCACCACCGCGGGTGGGTAGCGGGAACAATGAG. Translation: CASSPPRVGSGNNE. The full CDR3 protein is CASSPPRVGSGNNEQFF.

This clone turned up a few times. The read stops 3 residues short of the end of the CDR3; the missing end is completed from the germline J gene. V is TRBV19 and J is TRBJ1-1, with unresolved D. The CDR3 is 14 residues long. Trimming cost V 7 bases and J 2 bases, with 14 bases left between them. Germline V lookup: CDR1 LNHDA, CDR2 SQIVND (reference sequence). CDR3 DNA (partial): TGTGCCAGTACCACACAGTCTCCAAACACTGAA. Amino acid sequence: CASTTQSPNTE. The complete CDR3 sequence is CASTTQSPNTEAFF.

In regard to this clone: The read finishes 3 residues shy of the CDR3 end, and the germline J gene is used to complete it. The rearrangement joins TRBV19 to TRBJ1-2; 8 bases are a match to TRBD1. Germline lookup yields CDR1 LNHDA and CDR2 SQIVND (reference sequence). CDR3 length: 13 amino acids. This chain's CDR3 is CASSLRTGNGYTF. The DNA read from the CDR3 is TGTGCCAGTAGTCTCCGGACAGGGAACGGC.

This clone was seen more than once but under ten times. The sequenced part of the CDR3 DNA is TGTGCCAGCAGCTTACCTAGCGGGAGAGCGGATACG. Translating gives CASSLPSGRADT. The CDR3, in full, reads CASSLPSGRADTQYF. This sequence joins TRBV7-2 and TRBJ2-3; 10 positions match TRBD2. The read halts 3 residues ahead of the CDR3 end, with the missing end drawn from the germline J gene. Germline V CDR1 and CDR2: SGHTA, FQGNSA. Trimming at V came to 2 bases and at J to 6 bases, leaving 5 bases not matched to a gene. This CDR3 is 15 amino acids long. Together with reference TRBV7-2 and TRBJ2-3, the CDR3 gives the full variable domain: GAGVSQSPSNKVTEKGKDVELRCDPISGHTALYWYRQSLGQGLEFLIYFQGNSAPDKSGLPSDRFSAERTGGSVSTLTIQRTQQEDSAVYLCASSLPSGRADTQYFGPGTRLTVL.

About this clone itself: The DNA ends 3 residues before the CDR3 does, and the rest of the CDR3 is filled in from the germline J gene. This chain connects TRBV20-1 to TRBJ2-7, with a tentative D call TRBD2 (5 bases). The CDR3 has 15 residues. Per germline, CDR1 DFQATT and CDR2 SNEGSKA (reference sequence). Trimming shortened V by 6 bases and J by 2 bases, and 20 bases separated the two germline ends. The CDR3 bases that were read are TGCAGTGCCCCTTCCCCAGCGGAATCAACCTACGAG. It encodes CSAPSPAESTYE. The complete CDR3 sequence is CSAPSPAESTYEQYF.

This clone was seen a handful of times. CDR3 region: CASSLRPQGTDTQYF. The sequenced part of the CDR3 DNA is TGTGCCAGCAGCTTACGCCCGCAGGGGACAGATACG. The chain employs TRBV7-2 and TRBJ2-3, with D tentatively TRBD1 (6 bases). The CDR3 goes on 3 residues after the read ends, and that part is filled in from the germline J gene. The CDR3 runs 15 residues. Trimming took off 2 bases at V and 3 bases at J, with 12 bases between the two ends. Per germline, CDR1 SGHTA and CDR2 FQGNSA.

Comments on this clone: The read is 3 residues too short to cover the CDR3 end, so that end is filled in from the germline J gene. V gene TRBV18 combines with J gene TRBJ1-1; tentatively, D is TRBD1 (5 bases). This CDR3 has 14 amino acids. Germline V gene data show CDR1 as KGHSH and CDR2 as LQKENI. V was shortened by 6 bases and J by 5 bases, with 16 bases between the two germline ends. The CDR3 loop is CASSPWGGTTEAFF. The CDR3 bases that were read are TGTGCCAGCTCGCCCTGGGGGGGAACGACTGAA. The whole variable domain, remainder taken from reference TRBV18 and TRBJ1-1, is NAGVMQNPRHLVRRRGQEARLRCSPMKGHSHVYWYRQLPEEGLKFMVYLQKENIIDESGMPKERFSAEFPKEGPSILRIQQVVRGDSAAYFCASSPWGGTTEAFFGQGTRLTVV.

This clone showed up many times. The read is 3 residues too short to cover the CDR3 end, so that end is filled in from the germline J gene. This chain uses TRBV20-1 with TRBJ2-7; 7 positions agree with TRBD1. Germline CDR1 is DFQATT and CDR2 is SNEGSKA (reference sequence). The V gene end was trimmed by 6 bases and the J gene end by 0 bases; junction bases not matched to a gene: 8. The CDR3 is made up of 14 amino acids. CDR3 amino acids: CSAARQGLSYEQYF. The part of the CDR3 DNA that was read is TGCAGTGCGGCCAGACAGGGCCTCTCCTACGAG.

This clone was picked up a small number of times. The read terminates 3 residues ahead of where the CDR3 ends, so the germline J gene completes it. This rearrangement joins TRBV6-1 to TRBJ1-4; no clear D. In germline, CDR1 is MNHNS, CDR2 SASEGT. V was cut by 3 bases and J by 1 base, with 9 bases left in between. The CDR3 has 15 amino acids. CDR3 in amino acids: CASSDDSRTNEKLFF. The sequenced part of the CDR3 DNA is TGTGCCAGCAGTGACGACTCGAGAACTAATGAAAAA.

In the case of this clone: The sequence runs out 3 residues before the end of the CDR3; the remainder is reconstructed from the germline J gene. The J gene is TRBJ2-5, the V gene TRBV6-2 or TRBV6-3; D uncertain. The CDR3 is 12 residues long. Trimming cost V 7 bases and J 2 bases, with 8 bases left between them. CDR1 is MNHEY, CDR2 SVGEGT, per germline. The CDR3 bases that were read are TGTGCCAGCACTTTCAGTCAAGAGACC. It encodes CASTFSQET. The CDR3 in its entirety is CASTFSQETQYF.

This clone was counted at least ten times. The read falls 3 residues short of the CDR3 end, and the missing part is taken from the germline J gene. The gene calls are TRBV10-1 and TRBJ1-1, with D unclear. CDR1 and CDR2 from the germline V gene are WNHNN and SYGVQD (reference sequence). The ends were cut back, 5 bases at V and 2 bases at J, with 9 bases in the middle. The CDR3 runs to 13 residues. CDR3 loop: CASSLGYNTEAFF. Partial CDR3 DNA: TGCGCCAGCAGTCTCGGGTACAACACTGAA.

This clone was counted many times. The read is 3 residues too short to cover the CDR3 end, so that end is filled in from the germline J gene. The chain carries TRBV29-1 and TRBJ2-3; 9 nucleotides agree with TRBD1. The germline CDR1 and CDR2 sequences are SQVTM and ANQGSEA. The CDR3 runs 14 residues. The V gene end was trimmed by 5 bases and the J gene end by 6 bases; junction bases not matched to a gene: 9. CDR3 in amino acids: CSVTGGGLGDTQYF. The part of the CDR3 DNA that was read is TGCAGCGTTACAGGGGGCGGGTTAGGGGATACG.

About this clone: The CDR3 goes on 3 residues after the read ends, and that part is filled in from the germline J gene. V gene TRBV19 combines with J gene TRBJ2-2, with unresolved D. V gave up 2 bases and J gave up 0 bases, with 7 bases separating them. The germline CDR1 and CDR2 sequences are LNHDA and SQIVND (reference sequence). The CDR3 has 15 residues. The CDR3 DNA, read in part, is TGTGCCAGTAGTATAAGGGCTACGAACACCGGGGAG. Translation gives CASSIRATNTGE. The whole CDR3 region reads CASSIRATNTGELFF.

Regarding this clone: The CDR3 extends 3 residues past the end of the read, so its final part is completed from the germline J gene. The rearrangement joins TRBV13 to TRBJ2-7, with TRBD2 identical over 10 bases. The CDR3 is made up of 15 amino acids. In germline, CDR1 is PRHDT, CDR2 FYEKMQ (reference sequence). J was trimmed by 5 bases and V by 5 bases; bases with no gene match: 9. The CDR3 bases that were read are TGTGCCAGCAGCCCCGGAGGGCTAGCGGGAGACGAG. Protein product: CASSPGGLAGDE. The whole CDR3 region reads CASSPGGLAGDEQYF.

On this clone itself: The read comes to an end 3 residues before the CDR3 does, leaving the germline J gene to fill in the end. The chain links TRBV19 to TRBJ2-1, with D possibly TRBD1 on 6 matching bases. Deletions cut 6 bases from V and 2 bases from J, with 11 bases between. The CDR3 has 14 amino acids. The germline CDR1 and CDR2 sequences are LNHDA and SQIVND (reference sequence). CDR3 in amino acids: CASSGQPTYNEQFF. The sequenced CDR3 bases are TGTGCCAGTAGCGGACAGCCTACCTACAATGAG.